This TCR beta chain is from a study of blood T cell repertoires in COVID-19. Study-level background: The United States, Italy and Spain supplied acute and convalescent COVID-19 samples. T cells, B-cell-depleted T cells, or PBMCs supplied cDNA or gDNA.

Germline-derived CDR1 and CDR2 are MNHEY and SVGAGI. Trimming took 6 bases from V and 6 from J; bases not matched to a gene: 4. CDR3 size: 12 residues. Seattle cases were enrolled at active infection and followed longitudinally. Per the authors' pipeline: Researchers report that nucleated cell counts were estimated from reference gene primer amplification. Only in-frame clones appear in the TCRdb table, and some are missing; sequencing was by immunoSEQ multiplex PCR. V, J and clone size derive from that table, while D and trimming were established from the DNA sequence. This repertoire shows about 93,000 clones, roughly 89% found once; its top ten account for around 5.2%. This clone was picked up one time.

The origin of this receptor is a man in his 60s with COVID-19, enrolled during active disease. Sequenced input: peripheral blood. The J gene is TRBJ1-2, the V gene TRBV6-5; 7 nucleotides line up with TRBD1. The CDR3 DNA sequence: TGTGCCAGCAGACGAGGGGGCGATGGCTACACCTTC. Residues: CASRRGGDGYTF.